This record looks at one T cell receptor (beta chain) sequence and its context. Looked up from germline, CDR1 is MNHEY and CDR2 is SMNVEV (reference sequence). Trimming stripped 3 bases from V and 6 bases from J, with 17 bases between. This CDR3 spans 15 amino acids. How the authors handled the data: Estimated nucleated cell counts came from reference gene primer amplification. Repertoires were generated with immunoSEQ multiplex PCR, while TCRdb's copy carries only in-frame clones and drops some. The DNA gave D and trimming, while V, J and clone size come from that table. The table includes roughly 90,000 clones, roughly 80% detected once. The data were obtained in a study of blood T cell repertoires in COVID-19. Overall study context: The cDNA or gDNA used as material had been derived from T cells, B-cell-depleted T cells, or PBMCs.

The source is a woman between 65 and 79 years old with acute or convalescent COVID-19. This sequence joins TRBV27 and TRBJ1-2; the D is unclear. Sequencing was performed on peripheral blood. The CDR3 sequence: CASSFSPFSRDGYTF. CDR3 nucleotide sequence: TGTGCCAGCAGTTTCTCCCCCTTTAGCAGAGATGGCTACACCTTC.